The 17 T cell receptor beta chains below were found in one sample sequenced in a study of response to subunit inactivated influenza vaccine. In TCRdb, the RT-PCR reads were re-called with MiXCR into one record per CDR3 protein. The repertoire holds just under 550,000 distinct CDR3 sequences, with 20% to 25% as singletons. The data were also submitted as part of a second study, on T cells expressing NK-cell markers. In that study: TCR beta cDNA was made by 5'RACE template switching with UMIs.

Sample: CD4+ T cells sorted from PBMCs, taken less than 13 days after vaccination. The receptors come from a man in his fifties who received an inactivated influenza vaccine.

The rearrangement uses TRBV18 and TRBJ1-5; D remains unclear. Germline CDR1 reads KGHSH; CDR2 reads LQKENI. The CDR3 is 13 residues long. V was trimmed by 2 bases and J by 3 bases, leaving 5 bases between them. DNA for the CDR3: TGTGCCAGCTCACCAGGGATCAATCAGCCCCAGCATTTT. As protein: CASSPGINQPQHF.

This clonotype was observed at least ten times. J is TRBJ2-7 and V is TRBV5-1; D is possibly TRBD2 (6 bases). Germline-derived CDR1 and CDR2 are SGHRS and YFSETQ. Trimming left V 4 bases short and J 5 bases short, with 22 bases between. This CDR3 has 16 residues. The CDR3 DNA reads as TGCGCCAGCAGCCCGGGACTCCGGGACTCCCTCCACGAGCAGTACTTC. It specifies CASSPGLRDSLHEQYF. Variable domain in full (rest from reference TRBV5-1 and TRBJ2-7): KAGVTQTPRYLIKTRGQQVTLSCSPISGHRSVSWYQQTPGQGLQFLFEYFSETQRNKGNFPGRFSGRQFSNSRSEMNVSTLELGDSALYLCASSPGLRDSLHEQYFGPGTRLTVT.

This clonotype occurred a few times. The V call is TRBV20-1, the J call TRBJ2-3; D might be TRBD1 or TRBD2, each matching 6 bases. V was cut by 7 bases and J by 4 bases, with 15 bases left in between. The CDR3 totals 13 residues. Germline loops: CDR1 DFQATT, CDR2 SNEGSKA (reference sequence). The CDR3 region has the DNA TGCAGTGTCCGGGGGCGAAGCCCAGATACGCAGTATTTT. It yields the protein CSVRGRSPDTQYF.

This clonotype appeared many times. V usage is TRBV5-8 and J usage is TRBJ2-5, with a tentative D call TRBD2 (5 bases). Germline V gene sequence: CDR1 SGHTS, CDR2 YDEGEE. V was cut by 2 bases and J by 7 bases, with 15 bases left in between. The CDR3 is 14 residues long. In DNA, the CDR3 is TGTGCCAGCAGCTTTGGGCTAGGCGGAGGGACCCAGTACTTC. This translates into CASSFGLGGGTQYF.

This clonotype was found a few times. The rearrangement links TRBV6-1 to TRBJ2-3; D is unclear. From germline, CDR1 is MNHNS and CDR2 SASEGT. Trimming took off 5 bases at V and 2 bases at J, with 14 bases between the two ends. The length of the CDR3 is 15 residues. The CDR3 DNA follows: TGTGCCAGCAGTCTAAGCGCGTCGAACACAGATACGCAGTATTTT. Translation gives CASSLSASNTDTQYF.

The genes are TRBV2 and TRBJ1-5; D is ambiguous. Germline-derived CDR1 and CDR2 are SNHLY and FYNNEI. The CDR3 spans 16 residues. Trimming shortened V by 6 bases and J by 0 bases, and 15 bases separated the two germline ends. CDR3 loop: CASSPLDPYSNQPQHF. The DNA of the CDR3 is TGTGCCAGCAGCCCTCTGGACCCATATAGCAATCAGCCCCAGCATTTT.

This clonotype occurred many times. This CDR3 reads CASSSGTGRGGYTF. DNA of the CDR3: TGTGCCAGCAGTTCAGGGACAGGGAGGGGAGGCTACACCTTC. The V and J genes are TRBV28 and TRBJ1-2; TRBD1 matches at 9 bases. CDR1 is MDHEN and CDR2 is SYDVKM in the germline V gene. V trimming: 4 bases; J trimming: 8 bases; junction bases outside the gene matches: 8. This CDR3 is built from 14 residues.

This clonotype was observed a few times. V is TRBV14 and J is TRBJ2-3; D gene ambiguous. Germline CDR1 and CDR2: SGHDN and FVKESK. The CDR3 consists of 13 residues. The V end was cut by 1 base, the J end by 4 bases, with 6 bases between. CDR3 nucleotides: TGTGCCAGCAGCCAAGTGATGTCAGATACGCAGTATTTT. Translation: CASSQVMSDTQYF.

This clonotype has ten or more counts. The gene calls are TRBV5-5 and TRBJ2-3; D is undetermined. Trimming shortened V by 0 bases and J by 2 bases, and 10 bases separated the two germline ends. The CDR3 is 15 amino acids. Germline V lookup: CDR1 SGHKS, CDR2 YYEKEE (reference sequence). CDR3 residues: CASSLDGPATDTQYF. CDR3 sequence (DNA): TGTGCCAGCAGCTTGGATGGGCCGGCCACAGATACGCAGTATTTT.

This clonotype has only a few counts. The genes are TRBV29-1 and TRBJ2-3, with TRBD2 matching 11 bases. Germline trimming cut 3 bases from V and 8 bases from J; bases unmatched to any gene: 4. Germline V lookup: CDR1 SQVTM, CDR2 ANQGSEA. CDR3 length: 13 residues. CDR3 nucleotides: TGCAGCGTTGAGACTAGCGGGGCAGGTACGCAGTATTTT. Translation gives CSVETSGAGTQYF.

Comment on this clonotype: At one of its ends the junction is not consistent with the germline gene, which may arise from a read error. V gene TRBV5-1 combines with J gene TRBJ2-1; D unresolved. The CDR3 contains 15 residues. Germline-derived CDR1 and CDR2 are SGHRS and YFSETQ. This chain's CDR3 is CASSLDGITYKEQFF. In DNA, the CDR3 is TGCGCCAGCAGTTTGGACGGTATTACCTACAAAGAGCAGTTCTTC.

This clonotype came up a few times. CDR3: CASSLTGLNNEQFF. The CDR3, as DNA: TGTGCCAGCAGCCTTACGGGACTAAACAATGAGCAGTTCTTC. The chain recombines TRBV7-6 with TRBJ2-1; 7 positions match TRBD2. This CDR3 has 14 amino acids. Germline CDR1 reads SGHVS; CDR2 reads FNYEAQ. V shed 5 bases and J 5 bases; nucleotides not matched to a gene: 6.

The V call is TRBV18, the J call TRBJ1-6, with D hard to call. There are 14 residues in the CDR3. In germline, CDR1 is KGHSH, CDR2 LQKENI. The germline V and J ends were trimmed by 1 base and 10 bases, with 11 bases remaining between them. The CDR3 loop reads CASSPQGRGSPLHF. The CDR3 bases are TGTGCCAGCTCACCACAGGGTCGCGGATCACCCCTCCACTTT.

This chain connects TRBV20-1 to TRBJ1-3, with D unresolved. The germline V gene encodes CDR1 DFQATT and CDR2 SNEGSKA (reference sequence). V lost 6 bases to trimming and J lost 0 bases, with 15 bases between them. This CDR3 spans 15 amino acids. Here the CDR3 reads CSAEAFSHSGNTIYF. In DNA, the CDR3 is TGCAGTGCGGAGGCCTTTTCTCACTCTGGAAACACCATATATTTT.

The gene calls are TRBV11-3 and TRBJ2-1; the match to TRBD2 covers 14 bases. The germline V gene has CDR1 SGHNT and CDR2 YENEEA. CDR3 size: 17 residues. The V and J ends lost 0 bases and 10 bases, in that order; junction bases with no gene match: 8. CDR3 protein: CASSLDGTSGRAGEQFF. The DNA of the CDR3 is TGTGCCAGCAGCTTAGATGGGACTAGCGGGAGAGCGGGAGAGCAGTTCTTC.

The CDR3 reads CSGWLGTGTGEQYF. The CDR3 bases are TGCAGCGGCTGGCTTGGGACGGGGACTGGCGAGCAGTACTTC. The chain employs TRBV29-1 and TRBJ2-7; possible D gene TRBD2, 6 bases. The CDR3 extends over 14 amino acids. Germline CDR1 and CDR2: SQVTM and ANQGSEA. V was cut by 7 bases and J by 6 bases, with 22 bases left in between.

The CDR3 reads CARGQGPYNEQFF. Here the CDR3 DNA reads TGTGCCAGGGGACAGGGCCCCTACAATGAGCAGTTCTTC. The rearrangement links TRBV2 to TRBJ2-1; TRBD1 aligns across 9 bases. The CDR3 consists of 13 residues. With 9 bases clipped from V and 2 bases from J, the junction kept 2 bases outside the gene matches. Germline assignment: CDR1 SNHLY and CDR2 FYNNEI.